The 19 T cell receptor beta chains below come from one sample, sequenced in a study of neurological immune-mediated disorders. As to time point: longitudinal time-point 1 (baseline). A single record per CDR3 protein comes from TCRdb applying MiXCR to the 5' RACE reads. The data show roughly 61,000 distinct CDR3 sequences, with roughly 10% seen just once and around 6.7% held by the top ten. The source material was PBMCs. The receptors here all came from a male donor with HTLV-1-associated myelopathy (HAM/TSP).

Notes on this clonotype: An end of the junction does not agree with germline; a read error may underlie this. The gene calls are TRBV5-5 and TRBJ2-1; 8 nucleotides match TRBD1. Germline V gene sequence: CDR1 SGHKS, CDR2 YYEKEE (reference sequence). This CDR3 is 15 amino acids long. The CDR3 loop is CASSSDRATYDEQSF. The CDR3 nucleotides are TGTGCCAGCAGCTCGGACAGGGCAACCTACGATGAGCAGTCCTTC.

This clonotype was seen many times. This chain joins TRBV20-1 and TRBJ1-1; D is undetermined. Per germline, CDR1 DFQATT and CDR2 SNEGSKA (reference sequence). CDR3 size: 14 residues. Trimming removed 3 bases at V and 4 bases at J, with 15 bases between. CDR3 nucleotides: TGCAGTGCTAGTGCTTGGGCCCTCGGCACTGAAGCTTTCTTT. This sequence encodes CSASAWALGTEAFF.

The rearrangement links TRBV5-1 to TRBJ2-7, with 10 bases that match TRBD2. Trimming cost V 0 bases and J 2 bases; bases outside gene matches: 5. CDR1 is SGHRS and CDR2 is YFSETQ in the germline V gene. The CDR3 contains 16 residues. The CDR3: CASSLGLAGATYEQYF. The CDR3 region has the DNA TGCGCCAGCAGCTTGGGGCTAGCGGGGGCTACCTACGAGCAGTACTTC.

This clonotype was observed at least ten times. The chain has TRBV5-1 and TRBJ2-5; no firm D call. Germline V gives CDR1 SGHRS, CDR2 YFSETQ. Trimming removed 3 bases at V and 1 base at J, with 4 bases between. The CDR3 runs to 12 residues. CDR3 residues: CASSWGQETQYF. DNA of the CDR3: TGCGCCAGCAGCTGGGGCCAAGAGACCCAGTACTTC.

This clonotype has at least ten counts. The CDR3 nucleotides read TGTGCCAGCAGTCAGAACGACAGGGAAAAACTGTTTTTT. This translates into CASSQNDREKLFF. The chain recombines TRBV28 with TRBJ1-4, with a possible D match to TRBD1 (6 bases). Germline CDR1 and CDR2: MDHEN and SYDVKM. V gave up 5 bases and J gave up 8 bases, with 12 bases separating them. CDR3 length equals 13 residues.

This clonotype appeared many times. This rearrangement joins TRBV5-1 to TRBJ2-3; no clear D gene. The CDR3 covers 15 residues. Germline-derived CDR1 and CDR2 are SGHRS and YFSETQ. Trimming cost V 5 bases and J 0 bases, with 13 bases left between them. CDR3 sequence: CASRFGTPSTDTQYF. Written as DNA, the CDR3 is TGCGCCAGCAGATTCGGAACCCCAAGCACAGATACGCAGTATTTT.

At least ten counts were recorded for this clonotype. The chain is built from TRBV7-3 and TRBJ1-2, with D possibly TRBD1 on 6 matching bases. Germline V gene data show CDR1 as SGHTA and CDR2 as FQGTGA. This CDR3 is 15 amino acids long. Trimming took 5 bases from V and 6 from J, leaving 19 bases between them. The CDR3 loop reads CASSAGGAAGDGYTF. The CDR3 DNA follows: TGTGCCAGCAGCGCGGGGGGGGCCGCGGGGGATGGCTACACCTTC.

This clonotype was counted many times. The chain joins TRBV20-1 to TRBJ2-3; 9 bases are shared with TRBD2. Germline V gene data show CDR1 as DFQATT and CDR2 as SNEGSKA (reference sequence). Germline trimming cut 2 bases from V and 1 base from J; bases unmatched to any gene: 4. This CDR3 comprises 15 residues. The CDR3 loop is CSARIAGAGTDTQYF. The CDR3 DNA is TGCAGTGCTAGAATAGCGGGGGCCGGCACAGATACGCAGTATTTT.

This clonotype occurred a few times. This chain uses TRBV5-1 with TRBJ1-5, with TRBD1 as a possible D gene (5 bases). This CDR3 is built from 16 residues. Trimming cost V 0 bases and J 1 base, with 11 bases left between them. CDR1 is SGHRS, CDR2 YFSETQ, per germline. The chain's CDR3 is CASSLGVRESNQPQHF. The CDR3 DNA follows: TGCGCCAGCAGCTTGGGGGTCAGGGAAAGCAATCAGCCCCAGCATTTT.

This clonotype was seen repeatedly, ten times or more. This chain links TRBV5-1 with TRBJ1-5; D remains ambiguous. This CDR3 is 13 amino acids long. Deletions cut 0 bases from V and 5 bases from J, with 6 bases between. CDR1 is SGHRS, CDR2 YFSETQ, per germline. CDR3 amino acids: CASSLAQDQPQHF. The CDR3 DNA reads as TGCGCCAGCAGCTTGGCCCAGGATCAGCCCCAGCATTTT.

This clonotype occurred many times. J is TRBJ1-4 and V is TRBV5-1, with D possibly TRBD1 on 5 matching bases. Germline-derived CDR1 and CDR2 are SGHRS and YFSETQ. Trimming removed 4 bases from V and 4 bases from J, with 17 bases in between. This CDR3 has 16 amino acids. In DNA, the CDR3 is TGCGCCAGCAGCCCGGAGGGACCGGTATTTAATGAAAAACTGTTTTTT. Its translation is CASSPEGPVFNEKLFF.

This clonotype was recorded many times. The chain carries TRBV10-1 and TRBJ2-3, with 7 nucleotides matching TRBD1. The CDR3 is 14 residues long. V shed 7 bases and J 4 bases; nucleotides not matched to a gene: 8. The V gene's germline CDR1 is WNHNN and CDR2 SYGVQD (reference sequence). The CDR3 protein is CASKGTDKADTQYF. In DNA, the CDR3 is TGCGCCAGCAAAGGGACAGATAAAGCAGATACGCAGTATTTT.

For this clonotype: This may stem from a read error, because a much larger clone lies one nucleotide away. This chain uses TRBV5-6 with TRBJ2-1; 13 nucleotides match TRBD2. V dropped 2 bases and J dropped 8; count of bases not matched to a gene: 13. The CDR3 length is 18 residues. CDR1 and CDR2 (germline): SGHDT, YYEEEE. The CDR3 sequence is CASSLGLGRGLAGYEQFF. The CDR3 nucleotides read TGTGCCAGCAGCTTAGGATTAGGAAGGGGACTAGCGGGGTATGAGCAGTTCTTC.

This clonotype appeared a few times. V gene TRBV4-1 combines with J gene TRBJ2-7, with D maybe TRBD2 (6 bases). CDR3 length equals 15 residues. In germline, CDR1 is MGHRA, CDR2 YSYEKL. Trimming stripped 3 bases from V and 2 bases from J, with 14 bases between. The CDR3 sequence: CASSHAQGGTYEQYF. In nucleotides, the CDR3 is TGCGCCAGCAGCCATGCCCAGGGAGGTACCTACGAGCAGTACTTC.

This clonotype was seen only once. CDR3: CASSGWDSPGETQYF. CDR3 DNA: TGCGCCAGCAGTGGGTGGGACTCGCCGGGGGAGACCCAGTACTTC. This chain links TRBV10-2 with TRBJ2-5; D is possibly TRBD2 (6 bases). Germline V gene lookup returns CDR1 WSHSY and CDR2 SAAADI. This CDR3 is built from 15 residues. The ends were cut back, 4 bases at V and 5 bases at J, with 17 bases in the middle.

This clonotype has a count of ten or more. The chain employs TRBV7-2 and TRBJ2-7; a possible D gene is TRBD1 (5 bases). V lost 5 bases and J 5 bases, leaving 10 bases between the germline ends. The CDR3 is made up of 12 amino acids. The germline gives CDR1 SGHTA, CDR2 FQGNSA. CDR3 in DNA: TGTGCCAGCAGCCTGGGGCCGGACGAGCAGTACTTC. Translation gives CASSLGPDEQYF.

This clonotype was detected ten times or more. The CDR3 DNA is TGCAGTGCTAGAGACGGGATCCTCCGTGATGGCTACACCTTC. Translation gives CSARDGILRDGYTF. The chain recombines TRBV20-1 with TRBJ1-2; D is unclear. The germline V gene has CDR1 DFQATT and CDR2 SNEGSKA (reference sequence). This CDR3 is 14 amino acids long. V lost 0 bases and J lost 6, with 14 bases in between.

Many counts were recorded for this clonotype. The V gene is TRBV5-1, the J gene TRBJ1-1; 7 positions match TRBD1. The CDR3 is 15 amino acids. Trimming at V came to 4 bases and at J to 0 bases, leaving 6 bases not matched to a gene. Germline V gene lookup returns CDR1 SGHRS and CDR2 YFSETQ. The CDR3 is CASSPAGGMNTEAFF. CDR3 nucleotides: TGCGCCAGCAGCCCCGCAGGGGGAATGAACACTGAAGCTTTCTTT.

This clonotype has a count of ten or more. V usage is TRBV9 and J usage is TRBJ2-2; tentatively, D is TRBD2 (6 bases). V lost 3 bases, J lost 8 bases, and 14 bases lay in between. Germline-derived CDR1 and CDR2 are SGDLS and YYNGEE. This CDR3 comprises 14 residues. CDR3 amino acids: CASSATGGEGELFF. Here the CDR3 DNA reads TGTGCCAGCAGCGCGACGGGCGGGGAAGGGGAGCTGTTTTTT.